The rows below give T cell receptor beta chains drawn from one sample of a study of CD8 T cell repertoires and HIV-1 epitope variants. The protocol was immunoSEQ multiplex PCR, while the TCRdb copy is restricted to in-frame clones and leaves out a portion. The repertoire holds approximately 5,000 clones, with roughly 67% as singletons. The antigens for these receptors are not known. Sequenced input: cultured CD8+ T cells derived from PBMCs. The origin of the receptors is a male donor with HIV. Each CDR3 is given with its conserved first and last residue. Each record gives: J gene, clone size, D gene, V gene, CDR3 protein, CDR3 DNA. D genes are given only for firm matches. The size entry is marked missing in some rows and otherwise reads once, few, many or a size class.

J gene: TRBJ2-7; clone size: .; D gene: TRBD1; V gene: TRBV19; CDR3 protein: CASSRGTGPGEQYF; CDR3 DNA: TGTGCCAGTAGTAGAGGGACAGGGCCTGGCGAGCAGTACTTC
J gene: TRBJ2-5; clone size: .; D gene: TRBD1; V gene: TRBV23-1; CDR3 protein: CASSQRTGVSLRETQYF; CDR3 DNA: TGCGCCAGCAGTCAAAGGACAGGCGTTTCCTTGCGAGAGACCCAGTACTTC
J gene: TRBJ1-4; clone size: .; D gene: TRBD1; V gene: TRBV9; CDR3 protein: CASSAGQGLGEKLFF; CDR3 DNA: TGTGCCAGCAGCGCCGGACAGGGATTAGGGGAAAAACTGTTTTTT
J gene: TRBJ2-5; clone size: .; D gene: .; V gene: TRBV28; CDR3 protein: CASSSGTSTEETQYF; CDR3 DNA: TGTGCCAGCAGTTCCGGGACATCCACGGAAGAGACCCAGTACTTC
J gene: TRBJ2-7; clone size: once; D gene: .; V gene: TRBV7-2; CDR3 protein: CASSPSSYEQYF; CDR3 DNA: TGTGCCAGCAGCCCGAGCTCCTACGAGCAGTACTTC
J gene: TRBJ2-3; clone size: once; D gene: .; V gene: TRBV7-9; CDR3 protein: CASSYTDTQYF; CDR3 DNA: TGTGCCAGCAGCTACACAGATACGCAGTATTTT
J gene: TRBJ2-1; clone size: .; D gene: TRBD1; V gene: TRBV2; CDR3 protein: CASRLTGDYNEQFF; CDR3 DNA: TGTGCCAGCAGACTAACAGGGGACTACAATGAGCAGTTCTTC
J gene: TRBJ2-1; clone size: .; D gene: TRBD2; V gene: TRBV7-2; CDR3 protein: CASSSQWAGEGYNEQFF; CDR3 DNA: TGTGCCAGCAGCTCGCAGTGGGCGGGAGAGGGCTACAATGAGCAGTTCTTC
J gene: TRBJ1-5; clone size: .; D gene: TRBD1; V gene: TRBV28; CDR3 protein: CASREQGLGNNQPQHF; CDR3 DNA: TGTGCCAGCAGGGAACAGGGGTTGGGAAACAATCAGCCCCAGCATTTT
J gene: TRBJ1-2; clone size: .; D gene: .; V gene: TRBV6-1; CDR3 protein: CASSEPPAGSYGYGYTF; CDR3 DNA: TGTGCCAGCAGTGAACCGCCCGCAGGGTCGTATGGGTATGGCTACACCTTC
J gene: TRBJ2-7; clone size: .; D gene: .; V gene: TRBV13; CDR3 protein: CASSLSGAMIYEQYF; CDR3 DNA: TGTGCCAGCAGCTTGAGCGGAGCCATGATCTACGAGCAGTACTTC
J gene: TRBJ2-2; clone size: once; D gene: TRBD1; V gene: TRBV12-5; CDR3 protein: CASGLAGGNGELFF; CDR3 DNA: TGTGCTAGTGGTTTGGCAGGGGGTAACGGGGAGCTGTTTTTT
J gene: TRBJ2-5; clone size: .; D gene: TRBD2; V gene: TRBV5-8; CDR3 protein: CASSLGRGARQYF; CDR3 DNA: TGTGCCAGCAGCTTGGGGCGGGGGGCCAGGCAGTACTTC
J gene: TRBJ1-2; clone size: few; D gene: .; V gene: TRBV7-9; CDR3 protein: CASSYLTDYGYTF; CDR3 DNA: TGTGCCAGCAGCTACTTGACAGACTATGGCTACACCTTC
J gene: TRBJ1-1; clone size: few; D gene: .; V gene: TRBV5-6; CDR3 protein: CASSLGGGRAFF; CDR3 DNA: TGTGCCAGCAGCTTGGGTGGAGGTAGAGCTTTCTTT
J gene: TRBJ1-6; clone size: once; D gene: .; V gene: TRBV6-5; CDR3 protein: CASSYAAAGGSRILHF; CDR3 DNA: TGTGCCAGCAGTTACGCGGCGGCTGGCGGGTCCAGAATCCTCCACTTT
J gene: TRBJ2-1; clone size: .; D gene: TRBD2; V gene: TRBV9; CDR3 protein: CASSVGTSHDNEQFF; CDR3 DNA: TGTGCCAGCAGCGTAGGGACTAGCCATGACAATGAGCAGTTCTTC
J gene: TRBJ2-1; clone size: .; D gene: TRBD2; V gene: TRBV5-1; CDR3 protein: CASSLASGVYNEQFF; CDR3 DNA: TGCGCCAGCAGCTTGGCTAGCGGGGTCTACAATGAGCAGTTCTTC
J gene: TRBJ2-1; clone size: .; D gene: TRBD2; V gene: TRBV7-9; CDR3 protein: CASSSRTSGGGDEQFF; CDR3 DNA: TGTGCCAGCAGCTCCCGGACTAGCGGCGGGGGGGATGAGCAGTTCTTC
J gene: TRBJ2-7; clone size: few; D gene: .; V gene: TRBV27; CDR3 protein: CASSLSQGTLSYEQYF; CDR3 DNA: TGTGCCAGCAGTTTATCCCAGGGTACTCTGAGCTACGAGCAGTACTTC
J gene: TRBJ2-3; clone size: few; D gene: .; V gene: TRBV7-2; CDR3 protein: CASSLWQITDTQYF; CDR3 DNA: TGTGCCAGCAGCTTATGGCAGATCACAGATACGCAGTATTTT
J gene: TRBJ2-3; clone size: .; D gene: .; V gene: TRBV29-1; CDR3 protein: CSFLVLISTDTQYF; CDR3 DNA: TGCAGCTTTCTAGTGCTCATAAGCACAGATACGCAGTATTTT
J gene: TRBJ1-1; clone size: .; D gene: TRBD1; V gene: TRBV15; CDR3 protein: CATSAHPTGPEAFF; CDR3 DNA: TGTGCCACCAGCGCACACCCGACAGGGCCTGAAGCTTTCTTT
J gene: TRBJ1-3; clone size: few; D gene: .; V gene: TRBV6-1; CDR3 protein: CASTSGDLSGNTIYF; CDR3 DNA: TGTGCCAGCACCAGTGGAGACCTCTCTGGAAACACCATATATTTT
J gene: TRBJ2-7; clone size: .; D gene: .; V gene: TRBV28; CDR3 protein: CASSRTVYEQYF; CDR3 DNA: TGTGCCAGCAGTCGGACAGTATACGAGCAGTACTTC
J gene: TRBJ1-1; clone size: large; D gene: .; V gene: TRBV4-2; CDR3 protein: CASSQVNTEAFF; CDR3 DNA: TGTGCCAGCAGCCAAGTGAACACTGAAGCTTTCTTT
J gene: TRBJ2-7; clone size: .; D gene: TRBD2; V gene: TRBV7-9; CDR3 protein: CASTPRGSGISSYEQYF; CDR3 DNA: TGTGCCAGCACCCCCCGCGGTAGCGGGATTAGCTCCTACGAGCAGTACTTC
J gene: TRBJ1-1; clone size: .; D gene: .; V gene: TRBV19; CDR3 protein: CASSIDVTGTMNTEAFF; CDR3 DNA: TGTGCCAGTAGTATAGACGTTACCGGGACAATGAACACTGAAGCTTTCTTT
J gene: TRBJ2-2; clone size: .; D gene: TRBD2; V gene: TRBV27; CDR3 protein: CASSSATTSGGATGELFF; CDR3 DNA: TGTGCCAGCAGTTCCGCCACGACTAGCGGGGGAGCAACCGGGGAGCTGTTTTTT
J gene: TRBJ2-7; clone size: .; D gene: .; V gene: TRBV19; CDR3 protein: CASSITPGPEQYF; CDR3 DNA: TGTGCCAGTAGTATTACCCCGGGCCCCGAGCAGTACTTC